This T cell receptor (beta chain) is drawn from a study of T cells in Graves' hyperthyroidism and ophthalmopathy. Findings and caveats of the study: Blood held most thyroid clonotypes expanded above 0.001 frequency. Median prediction lead before ophthalmopathy onset was 6.5 months with the model.

This CDR3 has 15 residues. J lost 4 bases, V lost 5 bases, and 10 bases had no gene match. The V gene's germline CDR1 is MNHNS and CDR2 SASEGT. Researchers took RNA transcripts and amplified the TCR beta CDR3 regions from them. The HTBI primer set was used in a first-round RT-PCR of the TCR CDR3. MiXCR, run by TCRdb on the multiplex PCR reads, gives a single entry per CDR3 protein. The data show nearly 600,000 distinct CDR3 sequences, approximately 15% seen once. Exclusion followed for patients with uncontrolled infection, other autoimmune disease, pregnancy or lactation. Clinical symptoms, serum thyroxine, TRAb, thyroid ultrasound and orbital computed tomography established diagnosis. This clonotype was counted ten times or more. Antigen unknown.

The sample comprised blood. The J gene is TRBJ2-7, the V gene TRBV6-1; 8 bases match TRBD2. The sequence came from a woman aged 25 to 39 with Graves' hyperthyroidism that later progressed to Graves' ophthalmopathy. This CDR3 is CASSYGAAGVYEQYF. The CDR3 nucleotides read TGTGCCAGCAGTTACGGTGCAGCGGGAGTATACGAGCAGTACTTC.